The 13 T cell receptor beta chains in this list originate from one sample, sequenced in a study of blood T cell repertoires in COVID-19. Profiled with immunoSEQ multiplex PCR; TCRdb holds only in-frame clones, not every one. The sample carries a few hundred thousand clones, roughly 88% recorded once. Material: peripheral blood. The receptors derive from a woman in her 30s with COVID-19, enrolled during active disease.

This sequence joins TRBV19 and TRBJ1-6, with no clear D. Deletions cut 11 bases from V and 0 bases from J, with 8 bases between. Per the germline V gene, CDR1 is LNHDA and CDR2 is SQIVND (reference sequence). This CDR3 has 13 amino acids. The CDR3 nucleotides read TGTGCCTCAGAAAGCTCCTATAATTCACCCCTCCACTTT. Its translation is CASESSYNSPLHF.

The rearrangement joins TRBV6-4 to TRBJ2-1, with TRBD1 identical over 8 bases. Germline V lookup: CDR1 MRHNA, CDR2 SNTAGT. There are 15 residues in the CDR3. The V and J ends lost 4 bases and 4 bases, in that order; junction bases with no gene match: 6. CDR3 bases: TGTGCCAGCAGTGTATCTGGACAGGGTTACAATGAGCAGTTCTTC. It is translated as CASSVSGQGYNEQFF.

The V gene is TRBV7-2, the J gene TRBJ2-5; perhaps TRBD1 as D (5 bases). V lost 0 bases to trimming and J lost 1 base, with 12 bases between them. CDR1 is SGHTA, CDR2 FQGNSA, per germline. CDR3 size: 16 residues. This chain's CDR3 is CASSLARRVRQETQYF. DNA for the CDR3: TGTGCCAGCAGCTTAGCGCGCAGGGTACGCCAAGAGACCCAGTACTTC.

This CDR3 reads CASRQGAQETQYF. CDR3 coding DNA: TGTGCCAGCAGGCAGGGGGCGCAGGAGACCCAGTACTTC. The chain links TRBV2 to TRBJ2-5; 8 bases are shared with TRBD1. Per germline, CDR1 SNHLY and CDR2 FYNNEI. Germline trimming cut 6 bases from V and 5 bases from J; bases unmatched to any gene: 5. CDR3 length: 13 amino acids.

This rearrangement joins TRBV7-8 to TRBJ2-7; D is perhaps TRBD2 (5 bases). Between the trimmed V and J ends, which lost 3 bases and 2 bases, there was a span of 8 bases. This CDR3 is built from 13 residues. Looked up from germline, CDR1 is SGHVS and CDR2 is FQNEAQ. CDR3 region: CASSFQRTYEQYF. The DNA for the CDR3 is TGTGCCAGCAGCTTTCAGCGGACCTACGAGCAGTACTTC.

This chain uses TRBV5-4 with TRBJ1-2; unclear D gene. Trimming removed 0 bases from V and 2 bases from J, with 14 bases in between. The CDR3 consists of 16 residues. Germline V CDR1 and CDR2: SGHNT, YYREEE (reference sequence). CDR3 amino acids: CASSLALRQRNYGYTF. In nucleotides, the CDR3 is TGTGCCAGCAGCTTGGCCCTTAGACAAAGAAACTATGGCTACACCTTC.

The V call is TRBV29-1, the J call TRBJ1-2; 8 positions match TRBD1. Germline V gene data show CDR1 as SQVTM and CDR2 as ANQGSEA. V lost 5 bases and J lost 6; bases outside the gene matches: 14. CDR3 length: 15 residues. The CDR3 DNA reads TGCAGCGTTCTTGGACAGGGCATTAACTCGGATGGCTACACCTTC. This gives the protein CSVLGQGINSDGYTF.

CDR3 bases: TGTGCCAGCAGCCCTCGGACTGGTACCTACGAGCAGTACTTC. Protein sequence: CASSPRTGTYEQYF. The J gene is TRBJ2-7, the V gene TRBV11-2; maybe TRBD2 (5 bases). The germline V and J ends were trimmed by 5 bases and 2 bases, with 13 bases remaining between them. This CDR3 comprises 14 residues. CDR1 and CDR2 from the germline V gene are SGHAT and FQNNGV.

The chain carries TRBV28 and TRBJ1-4, with TRBD1 identical over 8 bases. V trimming: 6 bases; J trimming: 3 bases; junction bases outside the gene matches: 6. The CDR3 spans 15 residues. CDR1 is MDHEN and CDR2 is SYDVKM in the germline V gene. This CDR3 reads CASRLSDRANEKLFF. The CDR3 region has the DNA TGTGCCAGCAGACTTTCGGACAGGGCTAATGAAAAACTGTTTTTT.

The chain links TRBV4-1 to TRBJ1-1, with D perhaps matching TRBD1 (5 bases). The CDR3 runs 14 residues. Trimming removed 2 bases from V and 6 bases from J, with 13 bases in between. Germline V gives CDR1 MGHRA, CDR2 YSYEKL. The DNA of the CDR3 is TGCGCCAGCAGCCAAAACCAGGGAGGCGCTGAAGCTTTCTTT. Translating it yields CASSQNQGGAEAFF.

J is TRBJ1-1 and V is TRBV30; unclear D gene. Germline CDR1 is GTSNPN and CDR2 is SVGIG (reference sequence). The CDR3 runs 13 residues. V lost 0 bases to trimming and J lost 5 bases, with 10 bases between them. CDR3 residues: CAWSVSRGTEAFF. The DNA for the CDR3 is TGTGCCTGGAGTGTAAGTCGGGGAACTGAAGCTTTCTTT. Complete variable domain (other parts from reference TRBV30 and TRBJ1-1): SQTIHQWPATLVQPVGSPLSLECTVEGTSNPNLYWYRQAAGRGLQLLFYSVGIGQISSEVPQNLSASRPQDRQFILSSKKLLLSDSGFYLCAWSVSRGTEAFFGQGTRLTVV.

The chain is built from TRBV30 and TRBJ1-1, with D hard to call. Trimming took 0 bases from V and 1 from J, leaving 9 bases between them. The CDR3 is 14 residues long. The germline CDR1 and CDR2 sequences are GTSNPN and SVGIG (reference sequence). The CDR3 sequence is CAWSVLSANTEAFF. The CDR3 DNA reads as TGTGCCTGGAGTGTACTCTCTGCGAACACTGAAGCTTTCTTT.

The chain recombines TRBV5-1 with TRBJ2-3; D is undetermined. CDR3 size: 14 residues. CDR1 and CDR2 from the germline V gene are SGHRS and YFSETQ. V was clipped by 0 bases and J by 4 bases, with 9 bases between them. The CDR3 coding sequence is TGCGCCAGCAGCTTGGGGCTAGGCCCAGATACGCAGTATTTT. Translated, it gives CASSLGLGPDTQYF.